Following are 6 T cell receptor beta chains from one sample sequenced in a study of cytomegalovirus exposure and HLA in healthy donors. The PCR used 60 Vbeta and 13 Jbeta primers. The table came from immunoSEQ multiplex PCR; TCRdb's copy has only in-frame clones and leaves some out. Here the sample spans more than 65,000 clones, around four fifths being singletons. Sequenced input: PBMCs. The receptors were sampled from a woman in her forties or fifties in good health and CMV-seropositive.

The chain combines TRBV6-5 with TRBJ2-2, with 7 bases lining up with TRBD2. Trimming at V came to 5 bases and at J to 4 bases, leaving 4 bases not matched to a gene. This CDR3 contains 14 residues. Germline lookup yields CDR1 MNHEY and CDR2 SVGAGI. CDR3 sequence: CASSEGLPTGELFF. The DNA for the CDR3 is TGTGCCAGCAGTGAGGGACTACCCACCGGGGAGCTGTTTTTT.

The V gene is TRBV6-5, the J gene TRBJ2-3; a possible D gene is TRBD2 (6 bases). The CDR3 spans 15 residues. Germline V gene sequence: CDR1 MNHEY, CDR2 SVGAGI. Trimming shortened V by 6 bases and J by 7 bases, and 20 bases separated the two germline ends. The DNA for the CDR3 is TGTGCCAGCAGCTCGGTGCGGGGTGGCACGAATACGCAGTATTTT. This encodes CASSSVRGGTNTQYF.

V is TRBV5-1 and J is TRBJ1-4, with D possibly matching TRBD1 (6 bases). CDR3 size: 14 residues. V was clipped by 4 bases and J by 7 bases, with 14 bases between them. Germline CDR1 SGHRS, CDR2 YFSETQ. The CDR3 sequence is CASSDRDMGEKLFF. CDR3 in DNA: TGCGCCAGCAGCGACCGGGACATGGGTGAAAAACTGTTTTTT.

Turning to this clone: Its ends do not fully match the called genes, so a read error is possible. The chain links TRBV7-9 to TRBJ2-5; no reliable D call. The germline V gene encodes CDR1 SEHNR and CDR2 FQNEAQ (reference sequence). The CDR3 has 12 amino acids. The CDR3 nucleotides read TGTTCCAGCAGCTTGGCTTTGGAGACCCAGTACTTC. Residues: CSSSLALETQYF. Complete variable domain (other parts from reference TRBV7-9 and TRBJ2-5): DTGVSQNPRHKITKRGQNVTFRCDPISEHNRLYWYRQTLGQGPEFLTYFQNEAQLEKSRLLSDRFSAERPKGSFSTLEIQRTEQGDSAMYLCSSSLALETQYFGPGTRLLVL.

CDR3 loop: CASGSAADTQYF. The CDR3 DNA reads as TGTGCCAGCGGCAGCGCCGCGGATACGCAGTATTTT. This chain connects TRBV9 to TRBJ2-3; no reliable D call. Trimming left V 7 bases short and J 6 bases short, with 12 bases between. There are 12 residues in the CDR3. The germline CDR1 and CDR2 sequences are SGDLS and YYNGEE.

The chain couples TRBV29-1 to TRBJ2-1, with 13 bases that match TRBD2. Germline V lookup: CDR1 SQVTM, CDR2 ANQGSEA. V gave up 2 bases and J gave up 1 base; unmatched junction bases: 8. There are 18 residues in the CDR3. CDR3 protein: CSVEWGLAGIGSYNEQFF. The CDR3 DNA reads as TGCAGCGTTGAATGGGGACTAGCGGGAATCGGGTCCTACAATGAGCAGTTCTTC.